This is a list of T cell receptor beta chains from one sample in a study of blood T cells in healthy people across ages. A single record per CDR3 protein comes from TCRdb applying MiXCR to the 5' RACE reads. The sample contains around 790,000 distinct CDR3 sequences, about 42% of which appear only once. Source material: blood. The receptor set was obtained from a man aged 60 to 69 in good health. The CDR3 runs from the conserved cysteine through the conserved F or W. The order of the fields is J gene, D gene, clone size, V gene, CDR3 DNA, CDR3 protein. D genes are given only for firm matches. Where a row states a size, it is once, few, many or the class of an expanded clone; other rows omit it.

TRBJ1-2 NA NA TRBV7-9 TGTGCCAGCAGCTTAGGAGACCTTTATGGCTGCACCTTC CASSLGDLYGCTF
TRBJ2-7 TRBD1 NA TRBV28 TGTGCCAGCAGTTTTGGACAGGGGGCCTGGGACGAGCAGTACTTC CASSFGQGAWDEQYF
TRBJ2-7 TRBD1 NA TRBV29-1 TGCAGCGCCGGAGCGGGACAGGGGGCTTTCGAGCAGTACTTC CSAGAGQGAFEQYF
TRBJ1-5 TRBD1 NA TRBV6-2/TRBV6-3 TGTGCCAGCAGTTACTCCTACAGGGGCGCCAGACAGCCCCAGCATTTT CASSYSYRGARQPQHF
TRBJ1-1 NA NA TRBV18 TGTGCCAGCTACGGGGATTCCGAAGCTTTCTTT CASYGDSEAFF
TRBJ2-3 NA NA TRBV7-2 TGTGCCAGCAGCTTACGCGGGGGCCCTAGCACAGATACGCAGTATTTT CASSLRGGPSTDTQYF
TRBJ2-1 NA few TRBV29-1 TGCAGCGTTGAATCACAGTCGAGCACCCGGGAGCAGTTCTTC CSVESQSSTREQFF
TRBJ2-2 NA few TRBV4-3 TGCGCCAGCAGCCAAGCGGTCCGGGCCGGGGAGCTGTTTTTT CASSQAVRAGELFF
TRBJ2-7 NA few TRBV9 TGTGCCAGCAGCGTAGCTGTTGGCTACGAGCAGTACTTC CASSVAVGYEQYF
TRBJ1-2 TRBD1 NA TRBV6-2/TRBV6-3 TGTGCCAGCAGTGGGGACAGAAAATTCTATGGCTACACCTTC CASSGDRKFYGYTF
TRBJ2-3 NA NA TRBV4-1 TGCGCCAGCAGCCCGACGGACAGTCCCGGTTTAACAGATACGCAGTATTTT CASSPTDSPGLTDTQYF
TRBJ2-5 TRBD1 NA TRBV24-1 TGTGCCACCAGTGGCGGACAGGGTCGAGAGACCCAGTACTTC CATSGGQGRETQYF
TRBJ2-7 TRBD2 NA TRBV4-3 TGCGCCAGCAGCCAAGTTGGTCCCGCGGCTAGCGGGGGCCAATCCTACGAGCAGTACTTC CASSQVGPAASGGQSYEQYF
TRBJ1-2 TRBD1 few TRBV30 TGTGCCTGGAGTGTCCCAGGGGGCGTAAAAGCTAACTATGGCTACACCTTC CAWSVPGGVKANYGYTF
TRBJ2-1 NA NA TRBV20-1 TGCAGTGCTAGAGATGGACCTGAAAAGAGCTCCTACAATGAGCAGTTCTTC CSARDGPEKSSYNEQFF
TRBJ2-5 NA NA TRBV7-2 TGTGCCAGCAGCACTCGACAGGTACAAGAGACCCAGTACTTC CASSTRQVQETQYF
TRBJ2-7 TRBD1 NA TRBV10-3 TGTGCCATCAGCCCCAGGGACAGCTACGAGCAGTACTTC CAISPRDSYEQYF
TRBJ2-3 NA NA TRBV7-3 TGTGCCAGCAGCTTAATGGCAGGGGTAGATACGCAGTATTTT CASSLMAGVDTQYF
TRBJ1-5 NA few TRBV10-3 TGTGCCATCAAGACAGGCCACAATCAGCCCCAGCATTTT CAIKTGHNQPQHF
TRBJ2-7 NA NA TRBV5-5 TGTGCCAGCCACAGAACCTACGAGCAGTACTTC CASHRTYEQYF
TRBJ2-7 NA NA TRBV28 TGTGCCAGCAGAGTTGGCGTCCTCTACGAGCAGTACTTC CASRVGVLYEQYF
TRBJ2-7 TRBD1 few TRBV7-9 TGTGCCAGCAGCGCCTACTCCGGGACAGGGGCCTACGAGCAGTACTTC CASSAYSGTGAYEQYF
TRBJ1-6 NA NA TRBV3-1 TGTGCCAGCAGCCAAGATCTTCGGGGTTCACCCCTCCACTTT CASSQDLRGSPLHF
TRBJ2-3 NA NA TRBV4-3 TGCGCCAGCAGCCAACCCACCCGGGGGGCGTTCACAGATACGCAGTATTTT CASSQPTRGAFTDTQYF
TRBJ2-7 TRBD2 NA TRBV27 TGTGCCAGCAGTTTATCCGGGACTAGCGGGGGGCCTTCCTACGAGCAGTACTTC CASSLSGTSGGPSYEQYF
TRBJ2-1 TRBD1 NA TRBV14 TGTGCCAGCAGTTTACAGGGGATTGCTGAGCAGTTCTTC CASSLQGIAEQFF
TRBJ2-6 NA NA TRBV3-1 TGTGCCAGCAGCCTTTTACGCGGTTGGGGTGACAACTCTGGGGCCAACGTCCTGACTTTC CASSLLRGWGDNSGANVLTF
TRBJ1-1 NA NA TRBV12-3/TRBV12-4 TGTGCCAGCAGACCTAATGGGGTTAGATCTGAAGCTTTCTTT CASRPNGVRSEAFF
TRBJ2-3 NA NA TRBV20-1 TGCAGTGCCCCTGACCCCCCGAACGGCACAGATACGCAGTATTTT CSAPDPPNGTDTQYF
TRBJ1-1 NA once TRBV20-1 TGCAGTGCGTCCAGTGACACTGGAGCTTTCTTT CSASSDTGAFF
TRBJ2-2 TRBD1 NA TRBV20-1 TGCAGTGCTAGGAAAAACAGGGGGAACACCGGGGAGCTGTTTTTT CSARKNRGNTGELFF
TRBJ1-4 TRBD1 few TRBV15 TGTGCCACCAGCAGTGGGGACAGGGGGCTGGTTAATGAAAAACTGTTTTTT CATSSGDRGLVNEKLFF
TRBJ2-1 TRBD1 few TRBV6-5 TGTGCCAGCAGTTACAGACAGGGACACAATGAGCAGTTCTTC CASSYRQGHNEQFF
TRBJ2-5 TRBD1 few TRBV20-1 TGCAGTGCTAGTCAGGGGGTGGAGACCCAGTACTTC CSASQGVETQYF
TRBJ1-2 NA NA TRBV4-2 TGTGCCAGCAGCCAAGATTACAGACGGAACTATGGCTACACCTTC CASSQDYRRNYGYTF
TRBJ1-6 NA NA TRBV6-5 TGTGCCAGCAGTTACGCTTTCGTTAGTGGTTCACCCCTCCACTTT CASSYAFVSGSPLHF
TRBJ1-5 NA few TRBV2 TGTGCCAGCAGTGAAGGCAGAATGTCGCCCCAGCATTTT CASSEGRMSPQHF
TRBJ2-7 TRBD2 NA TRBV6-2/TRBV6-3 TGTGCCAGCAGAACCAATTTAGCGGGGAGCTCCTACAATGAGCAGTACTTC CASRTNLAGSSYNEQYF
TRBJ2-5 TRBD2 few TRBV7-9 TGTGCCAGCAGCTTAGGCGGGGGGGCCGTGGAGACCCAGTACTTC CASSLGGGAVETQYF
TRBJ2-3 TRBD2 few TRBV6-1 TGTGCCAGCAGTGAATACCTAGCGGTTAGCACAGATACGCAGTATTTT CASSEYLAVSTDTQYF
TRBJ2-5 TRBD2 few TRBV20-1 TGCAGTGCTTCTAGGGAAGCGGGGGGCTCTTTCCAAGAGACCCAGTACTTC CSASREAGGSFQETQYF
TRBJ2-1 NA NA TRBV6-6 TGTGCCAGCAGTTACCCGGGCTCCTACGAGCAGTTCTTC CASSYPGSYEQFF
TRBJ2-1 TRBD2 NA TRBV6-5 TGTGCCAGCAGGCAGCGGGGCCGCGCCTACAATGAGCAGTTCTTC CASRQRGRAYNEQFF
TRBJ1-5 NA NA TRBV12-3/TRBV12-4 TGTGCCAGCAGTTTAGCGGGCAGGGGCCAGCCCCAGCATTTT CASSLAGRGQPQHF
TRBJ2-7 NA NA TRBV21-1 TGTGCCTGCAGCAAGAGAACAGGGGGCTTCAACGAGCAGTACTTC CACSKRTGGFNEQYF
TRBJ2-4 NA NA TRBV3-1 TGTGCCAGCAGCCAAGGGTTTTTCGGGTCACTAGCCAAAAACATTCAGTACTTC CASSQGFFGSLAKNIQYF
TRBJ2-7 TRBD1 NA TRBV3-1 TGTGCCAGCAGCCAAGACGGGACAGGGATCTACGAGCAGTACTTC CASSQDGTGIYEQYF
TRBJ2-1 NA NA TRBV2 TGTGCCAGCAGTGAAATCGGACTCTACAATGAGCAGTTCTTC CASSEIGLYNEQFF
TRBJ2-3 NA NA TRBV5-1 TGCGCCAGCAGCTTGGCTACAGGGACCCCAGATACGCAGTATTTT CASSLATGTPDTQYF
TRBJ2-1 TRBD1 few TRBV29-1 TGCAGCGTTGTGGGACAGACCAATGAGCAGTTCTTC CSVVGQTNEQFF
TRBJ2-1 TRBD1 few TRBV6-6 TGTGCCACCGGGACAGGACCTTACAATGAGCAGTTCTTC CATGTGPYNEQFF
TRBJ2-1 NA NA TRBV4-1 TGCGCCAGCAGCCAAGTAGGGGACCTTGGGGAGCAGTTCTTC CASSQVGDLGEQFF
TRBJ2-3 TRBD2 few TRBV7-2 TGTGCCAGCAGCTTACCGGGACTAAATACGCAGTATTTT CASSLPGLNTQYF